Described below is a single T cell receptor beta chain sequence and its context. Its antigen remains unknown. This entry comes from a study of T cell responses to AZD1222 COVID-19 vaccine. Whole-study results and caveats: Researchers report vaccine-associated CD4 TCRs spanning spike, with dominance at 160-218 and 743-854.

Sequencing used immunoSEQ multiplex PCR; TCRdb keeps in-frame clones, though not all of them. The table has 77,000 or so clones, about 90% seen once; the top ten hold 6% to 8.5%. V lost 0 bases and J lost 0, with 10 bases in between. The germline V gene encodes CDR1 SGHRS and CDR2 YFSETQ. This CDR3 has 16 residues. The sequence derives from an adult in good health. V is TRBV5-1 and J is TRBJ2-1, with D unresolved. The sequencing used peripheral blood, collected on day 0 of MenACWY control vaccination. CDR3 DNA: TGCGCCAGCAGCTTGGGACCGGGTAGCTCCTACAATGAGCAGTTCTTC. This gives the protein CASSLGPGSSYNEQFF.